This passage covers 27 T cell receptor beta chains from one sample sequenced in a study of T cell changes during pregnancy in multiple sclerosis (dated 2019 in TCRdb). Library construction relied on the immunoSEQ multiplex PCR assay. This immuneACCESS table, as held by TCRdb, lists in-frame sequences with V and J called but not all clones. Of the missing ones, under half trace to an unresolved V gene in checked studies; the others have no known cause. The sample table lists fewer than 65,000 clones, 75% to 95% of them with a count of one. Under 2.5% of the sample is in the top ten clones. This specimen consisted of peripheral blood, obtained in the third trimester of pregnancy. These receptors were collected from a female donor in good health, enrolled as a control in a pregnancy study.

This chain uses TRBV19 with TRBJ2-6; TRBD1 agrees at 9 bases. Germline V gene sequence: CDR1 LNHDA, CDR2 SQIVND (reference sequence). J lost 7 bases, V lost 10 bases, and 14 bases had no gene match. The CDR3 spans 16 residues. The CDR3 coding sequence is TGTGCCACCCGACAGGGGGGGACCTCCCTTGCCAACGTCCTGACTTTC. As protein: CATRQGGTSLANVLTF.

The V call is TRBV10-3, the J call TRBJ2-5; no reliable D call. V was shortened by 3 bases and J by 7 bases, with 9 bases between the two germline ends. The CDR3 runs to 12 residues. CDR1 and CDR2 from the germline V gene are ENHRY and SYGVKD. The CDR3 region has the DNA TGTGCCATCAGTGATCCTGCGCGGACCCAGTACTTC. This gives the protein CAISDPARTQYF.

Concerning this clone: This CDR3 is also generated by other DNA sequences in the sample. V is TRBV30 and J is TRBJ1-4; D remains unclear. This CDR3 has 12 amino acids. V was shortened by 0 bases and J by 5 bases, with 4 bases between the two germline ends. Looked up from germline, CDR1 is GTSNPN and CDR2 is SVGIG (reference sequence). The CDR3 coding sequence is TGTGCCTGGAGTGTACAGAATGAAAAACTGTTTTTT. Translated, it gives CAWSVQNEKLFF.

CDR3 sequence (DNA): TGTGCCAGTAGTCGACAGGGACCGAGCAAAAACATTCAGTACTTC. It translates to CASSRQGPSKNIQYF. The chain uses TRBV19 and TRBJ2-4; 7 positions match TRBD1. The CDR3 runs to 15 residues. V trimming: 5 bases; J trimming: 3 bases; junction bases outside the gene matches: 7. Germline values: CDR1 LNHDA, CDR2 SQIVND (reference sequence).

The CDR3 loop reads CASSPRGTSGVGGRETQYF. CDR3 bases: TGTGCCAGCAGCCCCAGGGGGACTAGCGGTGTTGGGGGTCGAGAGACCCAGTACTTC. This rearrangement joins TRBV7-2 to TRBJ2-5; 11 nucleotides agree with TRBD2. Germline trimming cut 5 bases from V and 4 bases from J; bases unmatched to any gene: 18. The germline CDR1 and CDR2 sequences are SGHTA and FQGNSA. The CDR3 extends over 19 amino acids. Looking up the rest from reference TRBV7-2 and TRBJ2-5 gives the full variable domain: GAGVSQSPSNKVTEKGKDVELRCDPISGHTALYWYRQSLGQGLEFLIYFQGNSAPDKSGLPSDRFSAERTGGSVSTLTIQRTQQEDSAVYLCASSPRGTSGVGGRETQYFGPGTRLLVL.

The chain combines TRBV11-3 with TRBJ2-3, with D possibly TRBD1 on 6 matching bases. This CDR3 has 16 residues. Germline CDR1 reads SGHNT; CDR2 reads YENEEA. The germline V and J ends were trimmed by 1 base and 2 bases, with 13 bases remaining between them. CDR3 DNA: TGTGCCAGCAGCTTAGGACGAGGGGGAACCACAGATACGCAGTATTTT. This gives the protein CASSLGRGGTTDTQYF.

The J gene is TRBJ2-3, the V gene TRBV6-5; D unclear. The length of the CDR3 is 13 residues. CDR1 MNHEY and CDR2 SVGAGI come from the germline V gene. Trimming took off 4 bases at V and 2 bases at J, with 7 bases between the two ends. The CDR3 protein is CASSSPLTDTQYF. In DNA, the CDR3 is TGTGCCAGCAGTTCCCCCCTCACAGATACGCAGTATTTT.

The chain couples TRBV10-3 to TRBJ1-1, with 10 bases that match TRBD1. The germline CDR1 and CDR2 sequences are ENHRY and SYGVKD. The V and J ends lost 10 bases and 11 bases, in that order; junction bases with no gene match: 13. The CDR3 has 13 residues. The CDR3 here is CASGTGESSKAFF. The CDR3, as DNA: TGTGCCAGCGGGACAGGGGAGTCCTCGAAGGCTTTCTTT.

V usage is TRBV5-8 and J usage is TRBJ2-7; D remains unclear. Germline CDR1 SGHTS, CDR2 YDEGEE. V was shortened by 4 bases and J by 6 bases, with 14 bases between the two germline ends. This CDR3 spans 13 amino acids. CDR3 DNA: TGTGCCAGCAGCCCCGGCAGGCGCTCCGAGCAGTACTTC. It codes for CASSPGRRSEQYF.

DNA for the CDR3: TGTGCCAGCAGCTCGCTAGCGGGACGTACCACAGATACGCAGTATTTT. It codes for CASSSLAGRTTDTQYF. The chain combines TRBV7-6 with TRBJ2-3, with TRBD2 matching over 9 bases. The germline CDR1 and CDR2 sequences are SGHVS and FNYEAQ. V shed 4 bases, J shed 2 bases, and the junction held 7 bases outside the gene matches. The CDR3 covers 16 residues. The complete variable domain, with remaining parts taken from reference TRBV7-6 and TRBJ2-3, reads GAGVSQSPRYKVTKRGQDVALRCDPISGHVSLYWYRQALGQGPEFLTYFNYEAQQDKSGLPNDRFSAERPEGSISTLTIQRTEQRDSAMYRCASSSLAGRTTDTQYFGPGTRLTVL.

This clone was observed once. The CDR3 sequence: CASSLVSAGELFF. The CDR3 nucleotides read TGTGCCAGCAGCTTAGTTTCGGCCGGGGAGCTGTTTTTT. This chain links TRBV7-8 with TRBJ2-2; D is undetermined. The CDR3 runs to 13 residues. Germline CDR1 reads SGHVS; CDR2 reads FQNEAQ. Trimming cost V 1 base and J 6 bases, with 6 bases left between them. Filled out from reference TRBV7-8 and TRBJ2-2, the complete variable domain reads GAGVSQSPRYKVAKRGQDVALRCDPISGHVSLFWYQQALGQGPEFLTYFQNEAQLDKSGLPSDRFFAERPEGSVSTLKIQRTQQEDSAVYLCASSLVSAGELFFGEGSRLTVL.

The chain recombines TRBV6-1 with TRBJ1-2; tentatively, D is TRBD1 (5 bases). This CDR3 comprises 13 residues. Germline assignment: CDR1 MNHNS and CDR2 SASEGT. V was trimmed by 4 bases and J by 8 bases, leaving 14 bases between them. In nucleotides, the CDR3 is TGTGCCAGCAGTGTCAAGGGGCGAAAAGGCTACACCTTC. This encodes CASSVKGRKGYTF.

The DNA for the CDR3 is TGTGCCAGCTCACCGTTCAGGGGATCAGGGGCAGATACGCAGTATTTT. It is translated as CASSPFRGSGADTQYF. The V and J genes are TRBV18 and TRBJ2-3; D might be TRBD1 (6 bases). The CDR3 is made up of 16 amino acids. Germline V gene data show CDR1 as KGHSH and CDR2 as LQKENI. The V end was cut by 3 bases, the J end by 4 bases, with 17 bases between.

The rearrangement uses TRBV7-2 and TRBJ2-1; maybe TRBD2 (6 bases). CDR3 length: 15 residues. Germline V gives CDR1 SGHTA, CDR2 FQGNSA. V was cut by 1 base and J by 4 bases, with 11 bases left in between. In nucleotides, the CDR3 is TGTGCCAGCAGCTTAGAGGGCGGGATTTACAATGAGCAGTTCTTC. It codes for CASSLEGGIYNEQFF.

The CDR3 DNA reads as TGTGCCAGTAGTATCTTCCCTGGGCTAGCCAATGAGCAGTTCTTC. Protein sequence: CASSIFPGLANEQFF. The rearrangement links TRBV19 to TRBJ2-1, with D maybe TRBD2 (5 bases). CDR3 length: 15 amino acids. V was clipped by 3 bases and J by 6 bases, with 15 bases between them. CDR1 and CDR2 from the germline V gene are LNHDA and SQIVND (reference sequence).

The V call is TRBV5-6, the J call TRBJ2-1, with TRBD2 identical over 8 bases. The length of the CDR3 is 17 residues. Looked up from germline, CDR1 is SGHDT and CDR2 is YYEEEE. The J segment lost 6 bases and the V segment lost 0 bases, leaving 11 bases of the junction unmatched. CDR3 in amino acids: CASSLEVAGGLSNEQFF. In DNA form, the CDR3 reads TGTGCCAGCAGCTTGGAGGTTGCGGGAGGTTTGTCCAATGAGCAGTTCTTC.

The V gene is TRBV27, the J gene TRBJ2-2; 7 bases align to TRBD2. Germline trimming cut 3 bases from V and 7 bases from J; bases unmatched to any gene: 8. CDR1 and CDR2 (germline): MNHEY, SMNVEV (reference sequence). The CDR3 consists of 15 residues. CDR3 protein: CASSFYGRRDGELFF. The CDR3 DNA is TGTGCCAGCAGTTTTTACGGGAGGCGGGACGGGGAGCTGTTTTTT.

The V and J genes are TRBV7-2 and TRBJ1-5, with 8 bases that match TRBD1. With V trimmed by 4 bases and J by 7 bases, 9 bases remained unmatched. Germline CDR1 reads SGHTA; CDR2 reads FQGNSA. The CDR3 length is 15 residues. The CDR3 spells CASSSRTGFGQPQHF. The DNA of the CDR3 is TGTGCCAGCAGCTCCAGGACAGGGTTTGGGCAGCCCCAGCATTTT.

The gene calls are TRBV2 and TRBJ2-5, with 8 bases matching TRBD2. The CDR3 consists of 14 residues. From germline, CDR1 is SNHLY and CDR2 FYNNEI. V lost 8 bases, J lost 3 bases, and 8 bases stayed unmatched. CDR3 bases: TGTGCCAGCTCCCTCCGGCGGGGGGAAGAGACCCAGTACTTC. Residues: CASSLRRGEETQYF.

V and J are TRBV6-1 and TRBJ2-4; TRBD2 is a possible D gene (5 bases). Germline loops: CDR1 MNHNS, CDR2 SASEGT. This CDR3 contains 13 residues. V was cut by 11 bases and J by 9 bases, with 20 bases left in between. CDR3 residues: CAGSLTGSAIQYF. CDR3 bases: TGTGCCGGGAGTCTAACCGGAAGCGCCATTCAGTACTTC.

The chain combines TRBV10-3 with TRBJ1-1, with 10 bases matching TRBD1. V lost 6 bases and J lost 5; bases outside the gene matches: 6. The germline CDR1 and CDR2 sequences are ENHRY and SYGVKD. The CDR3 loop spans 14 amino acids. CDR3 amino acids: CAIRPRTGGTEAFF. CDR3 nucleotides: TGTGCCATCAGACCCCGGACAGGGGGAACTGAAGCTTTCTTT.

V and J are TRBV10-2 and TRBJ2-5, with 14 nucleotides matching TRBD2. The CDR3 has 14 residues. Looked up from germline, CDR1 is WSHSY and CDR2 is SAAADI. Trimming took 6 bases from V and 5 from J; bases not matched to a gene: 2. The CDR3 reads CASRGLAGEETQYF. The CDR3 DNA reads TGCGCCAGCAGGGGACTAGCGGGAGAGGAGACCCAGTACTTC.

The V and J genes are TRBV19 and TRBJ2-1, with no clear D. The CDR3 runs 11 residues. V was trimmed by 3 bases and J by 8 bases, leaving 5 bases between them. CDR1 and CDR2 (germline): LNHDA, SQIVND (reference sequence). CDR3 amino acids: CASSMSHEQFF. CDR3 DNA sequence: TGTGCCAGTAGTATGAGCCATGAGCAGTTCTTC.

The CDR3 nucleotides are TGTGCCAGCAGCATGGGAACTAGGAACACTGAAGCTTTCTTT. Its translation is CASSMGTRNTEAFF. The chain employs TRBV7-9 and TRBJ1-1; D is unclear. This CDR3 has 14 amino acids. Germline V lookup: CDR1 SEHNR, CDR2 FQNEAQ (reference sequence). V dropped 5 bases and J dropped 1 base, with 11 bases sitting between them.

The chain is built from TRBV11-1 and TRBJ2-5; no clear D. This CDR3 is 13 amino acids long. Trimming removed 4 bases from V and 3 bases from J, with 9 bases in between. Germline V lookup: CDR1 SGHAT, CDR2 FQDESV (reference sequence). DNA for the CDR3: TGTGCCAGCAGCTCGATAGAGGAAGAGACCCAGTACTTC. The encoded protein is CASSSIEEETQYF.

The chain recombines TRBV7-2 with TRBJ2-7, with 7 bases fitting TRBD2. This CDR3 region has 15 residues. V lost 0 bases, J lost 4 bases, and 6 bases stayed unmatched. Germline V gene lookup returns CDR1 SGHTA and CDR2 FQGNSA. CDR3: CASSLAGGGIYEQYF. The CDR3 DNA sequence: TGTGCCAGCAGCTTAGCGGGGGGGGGTATTTACGAGCAGTACTTC. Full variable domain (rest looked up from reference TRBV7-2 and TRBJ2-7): GAGVSQSPSNKVTEKGKDVELRCDPISGHTALYWYRQSLGQGLEFLIYFQGNSAPDKSGLPSDRFSAERTGGSVSTLTIQRTQQEDSAVYLCASSLAGGGIYEQYFGPGTRLTVT.

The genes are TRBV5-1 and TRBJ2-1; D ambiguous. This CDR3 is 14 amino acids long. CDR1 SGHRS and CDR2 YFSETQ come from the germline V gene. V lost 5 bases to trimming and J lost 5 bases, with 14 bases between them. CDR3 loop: CASRQSGSNNEQFF. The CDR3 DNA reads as TGCGCCAGCAGGCAATCCGGGTCTAACAATGAGCAGTTCTTC.